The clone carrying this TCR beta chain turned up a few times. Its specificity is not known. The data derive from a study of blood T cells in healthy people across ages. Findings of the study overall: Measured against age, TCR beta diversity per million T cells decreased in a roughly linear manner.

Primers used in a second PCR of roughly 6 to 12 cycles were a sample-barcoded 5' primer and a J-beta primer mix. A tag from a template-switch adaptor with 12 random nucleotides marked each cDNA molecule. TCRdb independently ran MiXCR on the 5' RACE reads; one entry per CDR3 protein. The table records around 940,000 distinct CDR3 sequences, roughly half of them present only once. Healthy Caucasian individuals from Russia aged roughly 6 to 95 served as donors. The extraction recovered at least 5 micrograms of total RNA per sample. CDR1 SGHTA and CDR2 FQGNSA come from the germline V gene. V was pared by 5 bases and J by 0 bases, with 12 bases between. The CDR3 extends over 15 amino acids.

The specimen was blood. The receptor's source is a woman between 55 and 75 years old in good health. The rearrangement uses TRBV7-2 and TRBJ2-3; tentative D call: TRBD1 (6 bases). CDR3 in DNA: TGTGCCAGCAGCGCGACAGGAACTAGCACAGATACGCAGTATTTT. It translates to CASSATGTSTDTQYF.